This entry lists 28 T cell receptor beta chains sequenced from one sample in a study of blood T cell repertoires in COVID-19. Some clones are missing from TCRdb's copy, which holds only in-frame ones; the method was immunoSEQ multiplex PCR. The sample lists around 45,000 clones; roughly 89% were seen once. Sequenced material: peripheral blood. These receptor sequences come from a man in his 70s with active COVID-19.

The chain recombines TRBV3-1 (or the pseudogene TRBV3-2) with TRBJ2-7; D perhaps matches TRBD1 (6 bases). V was pared by 5 bases and J by 2 bases, with 10 bases between. The CDR3 length is 13 residues. The germline CDR1 and CDR2 sequences are LGHDT and YNNKEL (reference sequence). The CDR3 sequence is CASSRQVAYEQYF. The CDR3 DNA sequence: TGTGCCAGCAGCAGACAGGTTGCCTACGAGCAGTACTTC.

V and J are TRBV3-1 (or the pseudogene TRBV3-2) and TRBJ1-3; TRBD1 matches at 9 bases. The V gene end was trimmed by 4 bases and the J gene end by 3 bases; junction bases not matched to a gene: 10. Per germline, CDR1 LGHDT and CDR2 YNNKEL (reference sequence). The CDR3 contains 17 residues. The CDR3 spells CASSPNKLGQGGNTIYF. The CDR3 nucleotides are TGTGCCAGCAGCCCGAACAAATTGGGACAGGGTGGAAACACCATATATTTT.

The chain couples TRBV11-2 to TRBJ2-1; TRBD2 matches 9 bases. The CDR3 is 12 residues long. The germline gives CDR1 SGHAT, CDR2 FQNNGV. After removal of 4 bases from V and 11 bases from J, the junction contained 3 bases not matched to a gene. The CDR3, as DNA: TGTGCCAGCAGCTATAGCGGGGGTCAGCAGTTCTTC. It specifies CASSYSGGQQFF. Supplemented by reference TRBV11-2 and TRBJ2-1, the full variable domain reads EAGVAQSPRYKIIEKRQSVAFWCNPISGHATLYWYQQILGQGPKLLIQFQNNGVVDDSQLPKDRFSAERLKGVDSTLKIQPAKLEDSAVYLCASSYSGGQQFFGPGTRLTVL.

V and J are TRBV6-2 or TRBV6-3 and TRBJ2-1; TRBD1 agrees at 8 bases. The germline CDR1 and CDR2 sequences are MNHEY and SVGEGT. The CDR3 contains 15 residues. V gave up 4 bases and J gave up 4 bases; unmatched junction bases: 6. CDR3: CASSSRQGAYNEQFF. The CDR3 DNA follows: TGTGCCAGCAGTTCCCGCCAGGGGGCATACAATGAGCAGTTCTTC.

A single count supports this clone. The chain carries TRBV19 and TRBJ2-1; 8 bases fit TRBD1. Trimming took 7 bases from V and 7 from J; bases not matched to a gene: 15. Germline V gene lookup returns CDR1 LNHDA and CDR2 SQIVND (reference sequence). The CDR3 contains 16 residues. CDR3 loop: CASTPNRDRSLNEQFF. The CDR3 DNA sequence: TGTGCCAGTACCCCAAACCGGGACAGGAGCCTTAATGAGCAGTTCTTC.

J is TRBJ1-6 and V is TRBV7-9, with D maybe TRBD1 (6 bases). The V gene lost 5 bases and the J gene lost 7 bases, with 15 bases spanning the gap. CDR1 and CDR2 (germline): SEHNR, FQNEAQ (reference sequence). This CDR3 spans 15 amino acids. Here the CDR3 DNA reads TGTGCCAGCAGCCAGAGTGACAGGCCCAATTCACCCCTCCACTTT. It is translated as CASSQSDRPNSPLHF.

The chain carries TRBV10-1 and TRBJ2-3; 10 bases line up with TRBD2. The CDR3 length is 15 residues. J lost 4 bases, V lost 2 bases, and 3 bases had no gene match. Germline V gives CDR1 WNHNN, CDR2 SYGVQD (reference sequence). DNA of the CDR3: TGCGCCAGCAGTGAGAAGCGGGGGGGAGCAGATACGCAGTATTTT. Translation gives CASSEKRGGADTQYF.

V is TRBV3-1 (or the pseudogene TRBV3-2) and J is TRBJ1-2; D gene unclear. The CDR3 runs 15 residues. Germline V lookup: CDR1 LGHDT, CDR2 YNNKEL (reference sequence). Trimming pared 0 bases from V and 8 bases from J, leaving 16 bases between. CDR3 sequence reads: CASSQDFISSPGYTF. In DNA, the CDR3 is TGTGCCAGCAGCCAAGATTTCATCTCCAGTCCGGGCTACACCTTC.

This clone was counted a single time. V is TRBV19 and J is TRBJ1-1, with TRBD1 identical over 8 bases. Germline V gene data show CDR1 as LNHDA and CDR2 as SQIVND (reference sequence). The trim removed 4 bases at V and 6 bases at J, leaving 16 bases unmatched. The CDR3 contains 17 residues. The CDR3 loop reads CASSRIPGGPIQPEAFF. CDR3 sequence (DNA): TGTGCCAGTAGTAGAATTCCAGGGGGCCCAATTCAACCTGAAGCTTTCTTT. Drawing the rest from reference TRBV19 and TRBJ1-1, the complete variable domain is DGGITQSPKYLFRKEGQNVTLSCEQNLNHDAMYWYRQDPGQGLRLIYYSQIVNDFQKGDIAEGYSVSREKKESFPLTVTSAQKNPTAFYLCASSRIPGGPIQPEAFFGQGTRLTVV.

The gene calls are TRBV3-1 (or the pseudogene TRBV3-2) and TRBJ2-3; 7 bases line up with TRBD2. V was clipped by 0 bases and J by 2 bases; unmatched bases: 14. The CDR3 runs 19 residues. Germline loops: CDR1 LGHDT, CDR2 YNNKEL (reference sequence). Here the CDR3 DNA reads TGTGCCAGCAGCCAAGATAGAAGGGCTAGCGGAAGTTCCACAGATACGCAGTATTTT. Protein sequence: CASSQDRRASGSSTDTQYF.

V is TRBV7-9 and J is TRBJ2-5; 8 bases fit TRBD2. Germline CDR1 reads SEHNR; CDR2 reads FQNEAQ (reference sequence). The CDR3 is 15 amino acids. Germline trimming cut 2 bases from V and 2 bases from J; bases unmatched to any gene: 4. This CDR3 is CASSLIQRGQETQYF. The CDR3 DNA sequence: TGTGCCAGCAGCTTAATCCAGCGGGGGCAAGAGACCCAGTACTTC.

V is TRBV9 and J is TRBJ1-1; perhaps TRBD1 as D (5 bases). Germline-derived CDR1 and CDR2 are SGDLS and YYNGEE. The V end lost 4 bases, the J end lost 9 bases, and 19 bases lay between the germline ends. This CDR3 spans 14 amino acids. CDR3 sequence (DNA): TGTGCCAGCAGCCCAAAGGGGTCCTTGGGTCAAGCTTTCTTT. Amino acids: CASSPKGSLGQAFF.

V is TRBV6-2 or TRBV6-3 and J is TRBJ2-2; 7 positions match TRBD1. The germline V gene has CDR1 MNHEY and CDR2 SVGEGT. J lost 5 bases, V lost 3 bases, and 6 bases had no gene match. The CDR3 covers 15 residues. The DNA for the CDR3 is TGTGCCAGCAGTTATTCGACAGGGTCGACCGGGGAGCTGTTTTTT. Protein sequence: CASSYSTGSTGELFF.

The rearrangement joins TRBV4-3 to TRBJ2-3, with a weak D call TRBD2 (7 bases). The V end lost 0 bases, the J end lost 2 bases, and 9 bases lay between the germline ends. The CDR3 sequence is 15 residues long. CDR1 and CDR2 from the germline V gene are LGHNA and YSLEER. The DNA of the CDR3 is TGCGCCAGCAGCCAAGATGCGGGGGCCACAGATACGCAGTATTTT. Its translation is CASSQDAGATDTQYF.

The V call is TRBV9, the J call TRBJ2-1; a possible D gene is TRBD2 (6 bases). The germline V gene encodes CDR1 SGDLS and CDR2 YYNGEE. The V gene lost 4 bases and the J gene lost 1 base, with 15 bases spanning the gap. The CDR3 extends over 16 amino acids. As DNA, the CDR3 is TGTGCCAGCAGCCCAATGGGACTGGATTCCTACAATGAGCAGTTCTTC. It yields the protein CASSPMGLDSYNEQFF.

The rearrangement uses TRBV20-1 and TRBJ2-2; 9 positions match TRBD1. V shed 3 bases and J 4 bases; nucleotides not matched to a gene: 6. This CDR3 region has 15 residues. CDR1 and CDR2 (germline): DFQATT, SNEGSKA (reference sequence). This CDR3 is CSASRQGVITGELFF. As DNA, the CDR3 is TGCAGTGCTAGTAGACAGGGGGTTATCACCGGGGAGCTGTTTTTT.

V is TRBV5-1 and J is TRBJ1-1, with 8 bases fitting TRBD1. Germline CDR1 and CDR2: SGHRS and YFSETQ. V trimming: 0 bases; J trimming: 8 bases; junction bases outside the gene matches: 12. There are 16 residues in the CDR3. CDR3 DNA: TGCGCCAGCAGCTTGGCAAGTTCGGGACAGGACTACGAAGCTTTCTTT. This codes for CASSLASSGQDYEAFF.

J is TRBJ2-2 and V is TRBV3-1 (or the pseudogene TRBV3-2), with 7 bases lining up with TRBD1. Germline lookup yields CDR1 LGHDT and CDR2 YNNKEL (reference sequence). CDR3 size: 13 residues. The V and J ends lost 3 bases and 6 bases, in that order; junction bases with no gene match: 1. The CDR3 here is CASSQRGPGELFF. The CDR3 DNA is TGTGCCAGCAGCCAGAGGGGGCCCGGGGAGCTGTTTTTT.

The rearrangement links TRBV3-1 (or the pseudogene TRBV3-2) to TRBJ2-3; 11 bases map to TRBD2. Trimming took 1 base from V and 5 from J; bases not matched to a gene: 5. Looked up from germline, CDR1 is LGHDT and CDR2 is YNNKEL (reference sequence). The CDR3 length is 16 residues. CDR3 residues: CASSQALAGGQDTQYF. CDR3 coding DNA: TGTGCCAGCAGCCAAGCTCTAGCGGGGGGTCAAGATACGCAGTATTTT.

CDR3 nucleotides: TGTGCCAGCACTCTGGACAGGATTACCTACGAGCAGTACTTC. Its protein product is CASTLDRITYEQYF. The chain uses TRBV6-5 and TRBJ2-7; 7 bases align to TRBD1. Germline CDR1 and CDR2: MNHEY and SVGAGI. Trimming at V came to 7 bases and at J to 2 bases, leaving 8 bases not matched to a gene. The CDR3 runs to 14 residues.

The rearrangement joins TRBV6-5 to TRBJ1-2; D ambiguous. Trimming removed 3 bases from V and 7 bases from J, with 9 bases in between. Germline V gene lookup returns CDR1 MNHEY and CDR2 SVGAGI. This CDR3 comprises 12 residues. CDR3 region: CASSYGQSGYTF. In DNA form, the CDR3 reads TGTGCCAGCAGTTATGGGCAGTCTGGCTACACCTTC.

The chain links TRBV7-2 to TRBJ2-1; 7 nucleotides agree with TRBD1. Germline loops: CDR1 SGHTA, CDR2 FQGNSA. This CDR3 is 14 amino acids long. V trimming: 4 bases; J trimming: 5 bases; junction bases outside the gene matches: 5. This CDR3 is CASSSWDRDNEQFF. The CDR3 DNA reads as TGTGCCAGCAGCTCCTGGGACAGAGACAATGAGCAGTTCTTC.

The V call is TRBV3-1 (or the pseudogene TRBV3-2), the J call TRBJ2-7, with TRBD2 identical over 11 bases. CDR3 size: 15 residues. V shed 5 bases and J 2 bases; nucleotides not matched to a gene: 5. Germline assignment: CDR1 LGHDT and CDR2 YNNKEL (reference sequence). The CDR3 region is CASSSLAGGPYEQYF. CDR3 bases: TGTGCCAGCAGCTCTCTAGCGGGGGGACCCTACGAGCAGTACTTC.

This chain uses TRBV3-1 (or the pseudogene TRBV3-2) with TRBJ2-7; TRBD1 matches at 9 bases. Trimming cost V 1 base and J 5 bases; bases outside gene matches: 6. The CDR3 spans 15 residues. The germline V gene has CDR1 LGHDT and CDR2 YNNKEL (reference sequence). As DNA, the CDR3 is TGTGCCAGCAGCCAAGTCGACAGGGGGGGTCACGAGCAGTACTTC. Protein product: CASSQVDRGGHEQYF.

V gene TRBV5-6 combines with J gene TRBJ2-3, with a tentative D call TRBD2 (6 bases). The ends were cut back, 3 bases at V and 3 bases at J, with 17 bases in the middle. Germline lookup yields CDR1 SGHDT and CDR2 YYEEEE. This CDR3 has 16 amino acids. In DNA form, the CDR3 reads TGTGCCAGCAGCTCCAGACTAGTCTTTAGTACAGATACGCAGTATTTT. Translated, it gives CASSSRLVFSTDTQYF.

The V and J genes are TRBV30 and TRBJ2-5; TRBD2 agrees at 11 bases. Germline trimming cut 0 bases from V and 5 bases from J; bases unmatched to any gene: 8. Germline V gene sequence: CDR1 GTSNPN, CDR2 SVGIG (reference sequence). The CDR3 is 16 amino acids. CDR3 in amino acids: CAWSVRVSGGAETQYF. CDR3 DNA: TGTGCCTGGAGTGTACGCGTTAGCGGGGGGGCTGAGACCCAGTACTTC.

The chain uses TRBV9 and TRBJ2-5; 8 bases match TRBD1. Germline lookup yields CDR1 SGDLS and CDR2 YYNGEE. This CDR3 is 13 amino acids long. The V segment lost 0 bases and the J segment 5 bases; nucleotides outside the gene matches: 0. The CDR3 reads CASSVGQGETQYF. CDR3 DNA sequence: TGTGCCAGCAGCGTAGGACAGGGGGAGACCCAGTACTTC.

The rearrangement joins TRBV5-1 to TRBJ2-1, with 7 bases lining up with TRBD1. Germline CDR1 and CDR2: SGHRS and YFSETQ. V dropped 5 bases and J dropped 2; count of bases not matched to a gene: 7. This CDR3 spans 15 amino acids. CDR3 DNA sequence: TGCGCCAGCAGTGGGACAGTTGGAGCCTACAATGAGCAGTTCTTC. Translating it yields CASSGTVGAYNEQFF. The whole variable domain, filled in from reference TRBV5-1 and TRBJ2-1, reads KAGVTQTPRYLIKTRGQQVTLSCSPISGHRSVSWYQQTPGQGLQFLFEYFSETQRNKGNFPGRFSGRQFSNSRSEMNVSTLELGDSALYLCASSGTVGAYNEQFFGPGTRLTVL.